The 23 T cell receptor beta chains below all came from one sample that was sequenced in a study of shared T cell receptors in the human thymus. The protocol was immunoSEQ multiplex PCR, while the TCRdb copy is restricted to in-frame clones and leaves out a portion. This table holds 650,000 to 950,000 clones, approximately 85% found once. This sample was shared with a second study, whose subject was human thymus T cells.

Material for sequencing was thymocytes. Receptor source: a girl less than two years old with a congenital heart defect.

This chain connects TRBV14 to TRBJ1-4, with a weak D call TRBD1 (6 bases). V lost 1 base, J lost 0 bases, and 15 bases lay in between. The length of the CDR3 is 18 residues. Germline loops: CDR1 SGHDN, CDR2 FVKESK. The DNA for the CDR3 is TGTGCCAGCAGCCAAGGGGCAGGGGAATATGCAACTAATGAAAAACTGTTTTTT. It yields the protein CASSQGAGEYATNEKLFF.

The chain links TRBV5-1 to TRBJ1-2, with a possible D match to TRBD1 (5 bases). The CDR3 length is 16 residues. Germline loops: CDR1 SGHRS, CDR2 YFSETQ. The V end was cut by 1 base, the J end by 4 bases, with 17 bases between. This CDR3 reads CASSLSGASMGYGYTF. CDR3 DNA sequence: TGCGCCAGCAGCTTGAGCGGGGCCTCTATGGGCTATGGCTACACCTTC.

The chain joins TRBV27 to TRBJ2-1; 10 bases are a match to TRBD2. CDR3 size: 16 residues. Germline CDR1 reads MNHEY; CDR2 reads SMNVEV (reference sequence). V lost 0 bases, J lost 6 bases, and 5 bases stayed unmatched. The CDR3 region is CASSLSVAGGLNEQFF. CDR3 nucleotides: TGTGCCAGCAGTTTATCCGTAGCGGGGGGCCTCAATGAGCAGTTCTTC.

The chain employs TRBV5-4 and TRBJ1-2; TRBD1 might be the D (5 bases). The germline gives CDR1 SGHNT, CDR2 YYREEE (reference sequence). The CDR3 extends over 13 amino acids. The V gene lost 6 bases and the J gene lost 2 bases, with 11 bases spanning the gap. CDR3 DNA: TGTGCCAGCATCAATCAGGGAAACTATGGCTACACCTTC. Its translation: CASINQGNYGYTF. Complete variable domain (other parts from reference TRBV5-4 and TRBJ1-2): ETGVTQSPTHLIKTRGQQVTLRCSSQSGHNTVSWYQQALGQGPQFIFQYYREEENGRGNFPPRFSGLQFPNYSSELNVNALELDDSALYLCASINQGNYGYTFGSGTRLTVV.

The chain couples TRBV4-3 to TRBJ2-1, with 13 bases aligning to TRBD2. Per germline, CDR1 LGHNA and CDR2 YSLEER. Trimming cost V 2 bases and J 7 bases; bases outside gene matches: 2. The CDR3 loop spans 15 amino acids. The CDR3 coding sequence is TGCGCCAGCAGCCAATCGGGACTAGCGGGGAATGAGCAGTTCTTC. Translated: CASSQSGLAGNEQFF.

This clone turned up a few times. The V and J genes are TRBV7-6 and TRBJ1-4, with 7 bases lining up with TRBD1. J lost 7 bases, V lost 6 bases, and 11 bases had no gene match. CDR1 is SGHVS, CDR2 FNYEAQ, per germline. The CDR3 is 15 residues long. CDR3 DNA: TGTGCCAGCAGTCGAGACAGGGTCAAGGGTGAAAAACTGTTTTTT. Translating it yields CASSRDRVKGEKLFF.

Details on this clone: This sample also contains other DNA sequences that code for the same CDR3. V and J are TRBV20-1 and TRBJ2-5; no definite D call. The CDR3 sequence is 10 residues long. The germline gives CDR1 DFQATT, CDR2 SNEGSKA (reference sequence). With 5 bases removed from V and 5 bases from J, the gap between germline ends came to 6 bases. In DNA form, the CDR3 reads TGCAGTGCTCTCAGGGAGACCCAGTACTTC. Translation: CSALRETQYF.

CDR3: CASSKRQGSNTEAFF. CDR3 bases: TGTGCCAGTAGTAAAAGACAGGGTTCGAACACTGAAGCTTTCTTT. The chain carries TRBV19 and TRBJ1-1; 7 bases map to TRBD1. Trimming at V came to 4 bases and at J to 1 base, leaving 6 bases not matched to a gene. The CDR3 contains 15 residues. Germline assignment: CDR1 LNHDA and CDR2 SQIVND (reference sequence).

The V and J genes are TRBV5-1 and TRBJ1-2; 10 bases fit TRBD1. The CDR3 extends over 18 amino acids. The J segment lost 0 bases and the V segment lost 4 bases, leaving 12 bases of the junction unmatched. CDR1 SGHRS and CDR2 YFSETQ come from the germline V gene. Here the CDR3 DNA reads TGCGCCAGCAGCGCTGGACCCGGGACAGGGGAAGCTAACTATGGCTACACCTTC. Translating it yields CASSAGPGTGEANYGYTF.

As concerns this clone: This same CDR3 is encoded by further DNA sequences in the sample. The chain links TRBV28 to TRBJ1-6; the match to TRBD1 covers 11 bases. The CDR3 is 17 residues long. The ends lost 6 bases at V and 1 base at J; junction bases unmatched: 5. Germline V CDR1 and CDR2: MDHEN, SYDVKM. CDR3 region: CASRKGQGVSYNSPLHF. DNA of the CDR3: TGTGCCAGCAGGAAGGGACAGGGGGTATCCTATAATTCACCCCTCCACTTT.

The chain is built from TRBV27 and TRBJ1-4, with 7 bases matching TRBD1. The J segment lost 2 bases and the V segment lost 5 bases, leaving 5 bases of the junction unmatched. CDR3 length equals 15 residues. Germline loops: CDR1 MNHEY, CDR2 SMNVEV (reference sequence). In DNA form, the CDR3 reads TGTGCCAGCAGTAGAACAGGGGATACTAATGAAAAACTGTTTTTT. Translated, it gives CASSRTGDTNEKLFF.

The rearrangement joins TRBV7-6 to TRBJ2-7, with TRBD1 matching 9 bases. Looked up from germline, CDR1 is SGHVS and CDR2 is FNYEAQ. There are 15 residues in the CDR3. J gave up 3 bases and V 5 bases, and 8 bases lay outside the gene matches. The DNA of the CDR3 is TGTGCCAGCAGCCTAATCCCGGGACAGGGCTACGAGCAGTACTTC. Protein: CASSLIPGQGYEQYF.

This sequence joins TRBV7-9 and TRBJ1-5; 8 nucleotides match TRBD1. J lost 7 bases, V lost 5 bases, and 16 bases had no gene match. The CDR3 has 17 amino acids. Germline V gives CDR1 SEHNR, CDR2 FQNEAQ (reference sequence). In DNA form, the CDR3 reads TGTGCCAGCAGCCCTATTCCATCGGACAGGGATAGACAGCCCCAGCATTTT. This gives the protein CASSPIPSDRDRQPQHF.

The J gene is TRBJ1-6, the V gene TRBV5-6; D is possibly TRBD1 (6 bases). The CDR3 loop spans 19 amino acids. V was shortened by 2 bases and J by 7 bases, with 25 bases between the two germline ends. The germline V gene has CDR1 SGHDT and CDR2 YYEEEE. CDR3 bases: TGTGCCAGCAGCTTACAGGGCCCGCCGCCCCTGGCCTTAAATTCACCCCTCCACTTT. Translated, it gives CASSLQGPPPLALNSPLHF.

The rearrangement joins TRBV10-3 to TRBJ1-1; possibly TRBD1 for D (5 bases). Germline CDR1 reads ENHRY; CDR2 reads SYGVKD. The CDR3 contains 15 residues. V was pared by 0 bases and J by 1 base, with 9 bases between. CDR3 sequence: CAISESGRENTEAFF. As DNA, the CDR3 is TGTGCCATCAGTGAGTCTGGCAGGGAGAACACTGAAGCTTTCTTT.

The V gene is TRBV19, the J gene TRBJ2-3; 9 bases fit TRBD1. The length of the CDR3 is 15 residues. The V gene end was trimmed by 5 bases and the J gene end by 5 bases; junction bases not matched to a gene: 8. Germline V gene sequence: CDR1 LNHDA, CDR2 SQIVND (reference sequence). The CDR3 region has the DNA TGTGCCAGTAGTTCATCCGGGACAGGGATAGATACGCAGTATTTT. Translating it yields CASSSSGTGIDTQYF. The full variable domain, its missing parts supplied by reference TRBV19 and TRBJ2-3, is DGGITQSPKYLFRKEGQNVTLSCEQNLNHDAMYWYRQDPGQGLRLIYYSQIVNDFQKGDIAEGYSVSREKKESFPLTVTSAQKNPTAFYLCASSSSGTGIDTQYFGPGTRLTVL.

This clone was seen only a few times. The gene calls are TRBV27 and TRBJ1-6, with D uncertain. There are 13 residues in the CDR3. Trimming took off 4 bases at V and 9 bases at J, with 10 bases between the two ends. Germline V CDR1 and CDR2: MNHEY, SMNVEV (reference sequence). CDR3 sequence: CASSYRVGSPLHF. The CDR3 DNA follows: TGTGCCAGCAGTTACCGGGTTGGTTCACCCCTCCACTTT.

This clone is a singleton in its sample. J is TRBJ1-5 and V is TRBV4-2; D is perhaps TRBD1 (6 bases). Germline CDR1 reads LGHNA; CDR2 reads YNFKEQ. Trimming cost V 4 bases and J 0 bases, with 16 bases left between them. The CDR3 runs 17 residues. CDR3 residues: CASSLKDRGYSNQPQHF. In DNA, the CDR3 is TGTGCCAGCAGCCTTAAGGACAGAGGCTATAGCAATCAGCCCCAGCATTTT.

The CDR3 DNA follows: TGTGCCAGCAGTGTCTATCAGGGGGCGGGGGAGACCCAGTACTTC. Protein sequence: CASSVYQGAGETQYF. The genes are TRBV27 and TRBJ2-5; 8 bases agree with TRBD1. The V gene's germline CDR1 is MNHEY and CDR2 SMNVEV (reference sequence). This CDR3 has 15 residues. V lost 5 bases, J lost 5 bases, and 10 bases stayed unmatched.

The genes are TRBV29-1 and TRBJ2-7, with D possibly TRBD1 on 5 matching bases. This CDR3 is built from 13 residues. The V and J ends lost 5 bases and 2 bases respectively, with 13 bases between them. The V gene's germline CDR1 is SQVTM and CDR2 ANQGSEA. CDR3 bases: TGCAGCGTTTTTGAGACAGATACCTACGAGCAGTACTTC. This sequence encodes CSVFETDTYEQYF.

The chain recombines TRBV5-1 with TRBJ1-3; D remains ambiguous. The germline gives CDR1 SGHRS, CDR2 YFSETQ. The CDR3 length is 14 residues. The germline V and J ends were trimmed by 3 bases and 4 bases, with 11 bases remaining between them. The CDR3 DNA reads as TGCGCCAGCAGCTCGGAACCTAGGGGAAACACCATATATTTT. Amino acid sequence: CASSSEPRGNTIYF.

This chain connects TRBV5-1 to TRBJ1-4; a weak D match, TRBD1 (6 bases). This CDR3 contains 14 residues. Per the germline V gene, CDR1 is SGHRS and CDR2 is YFSETQ. The ends were cut back, 2 bases at V and 1 base at J, with 6 bases in the middle. This CDR3 reads CASSLQGTNEKLFF. CDR3 DNA sequence: TGCGCCAGCAGCTTACAGGGAACTAATGAAAAACTGTTTTTT.

This rearrangement joins TRBV28 to TRBJ1-6, with 7 bases that match TRBD1. Germline V gene lookup returns CDR1 MDHEN and CDR2 SYDVKM. The CDR3 spans 17 residues. V lost 8 bases, J lost 0 bases, and 10 bases stayed unmatched. The CDR3 DNA sequence: TGTGCCAGCCTCGGGGGACAGCGGAGCTCCTATAATTCACCCCTCCACTTT. It specifies CASLGGQRSSYNSPLHF.